Listed here is a single T cell receptor beta chain. These data belong to a study of blood T cell repertoires in COVID-19. V lost 5 bases and J 7 bases, leaving 18 bases between the germline ends. The CDR3 totals 16 residues. Per germline, CDR1 PRHDT and CDR2 FYEKMQ (reference sequence). The authors' processing: Reference gene primers were amplified, and this amplification served to estimate nucleated cell counts. Assay: immunoSEQ multiplex PCR; the TCRdb copy retains only in-frame clones and omits some. The D gene and trimming were derived from the DNA, and the V and J assignments and clone size from that table. The sample gives some 110,000 clones, roughly nine tenths of which show up once; over 7% is in the top ten.

This chain connects TRBV13 to TRBJ1-6; weak D call: TRBD1 (6 bases). The sample taken for sequencing was peripheral blood. This receptor was identified in a human donor in a cohort sampled during active COVID-19. CDR3 loop: CASSRGGGIKNSPLHF. CDR3 nucleotide sequence: TGTGCCAGCAGCAGAGGGGGGGGTATTAAGAATTCACCCCTCCACTTT.